These T cell receptor beta chains were read from a single sample in a study of Ad26.COV2.S vaccination and SARS-CoV-2 variants. Profiled with immunoSEQ multiplex PCR; TCRdb holds only in-frame clones, not every one. The repertoire includes around 420,000 clones, 85% to 90% of them detected once, and approximately 4% sits in the top ten. Here the sequenced sample was peripheral blood, taken in a trial of Ad26.COV2.S vaccine versus placebo. The receptors stem from a person between 18 and 60 years old who received the Ad26.COV2.S COVID-19 vaccine or a placebo. Each CDR3 is given with its conserved first and last residue. A D gene is named only where the DNA matches it firmly. Where a row states a size, it is once, few, many or the class of an expanded clone; other rows omit it.

-	TRBD1	TRBV10-3	TRBJ2-7	CAISVGQGFGYEQYF	TGTGCCATCAGTGTGGGACAGGGTTTCGGCTACGAGCAGTACTTC
once	TRBD2	TRBV4-2	TRBJ2-2	CASSQRLATGELFF	TGTGCCAGCAGCCAAAGACTAGCCACCGGGGAGCTGTTTTTT
-	-	TRBV2	TRBJ2-2	CASSRDITGELFF	TGTGCCAGCAGCCGGGACATAACCGGGGAGCTGTTTTTT
-	TRBD1	TRBV6-2/TRBV6-3	TRBJ2-2	CASSYATGVPDTGELFF	TGTGCCAGCAGTTACGCGACAGGGGTCCCTGACACCGGGGAGCTGTTTTTT
-	-	TRBV9	TRBJ1-3	CASSTAPEPSSGNTIYF	TGTGCCAGCAGCACGGCCCCGGAACCGAGCTCTGGAAACACCATATATTTT
-	-	TRBV5-8	TRBJ2-1	CASRQISDHRLGEQFF	TGTGCCAGCAGACAGATCTCGGATCATCGACTCGGTGAGCAGTTCTTC
once	TRBD1	TRBV28	TRBJ1-1	CASNPSRGQGMNTEAFF	TGTGCCAGCAACCCATCCCGTGGACAGGGGATGAACACTGAAGCTTTCTTT
-	-	TRBV7-2	TRBJ2-7	CASSPPTGIYEQYF	TGTGCCAGCAGCCCGCCTACAGGGATCTACGAGCAGTACTTC
-	-	TRBV7-9	TRBJ2-1	CASSFMDISYNEQFF	TGTGCCAGCAGCTTCATGGATATCTCCTACAATGAGCAGTTCTTC
few	-	TRBV21-1	TRBJ1-2	CASSKGSNGRVHYGYTF	TGTGCCAGCAGCAAAGGCTCCAACGGGAGGGTCCACTATGGCTACACCTTC
-	TRBD1	TRBV5-5	TRBJ1-4	CASSLSGQGFGEKLFF	TGTGCCAGCAGCTTGAGCGGACAGGGCTTCGGGGAAAAACTGTTTTTT
-	TRBD1	TRBV30	TRBJ1-3	CAWSQPGQDSGNTIYF	TGTGCCTGGAGTCAACCGGGACAGGACTCTGGAAACACCATATATTTT
-	-	TRBV4-1	TRBJ1-4	CASRPLGPRSKLFF	TGCGCCAGCAGACCGTTGGGGCCCCGCTCAAAACTGTTTTTT
once	TRBD2	TRBV5-8	TRBJ2-1	CASSFGTSGYNEQFF	TGTGCCAGCAGCTTCGGGACTAGCGGTTACAATGAGCAGTTCTTC
-	TRBD1	TRBV5-1	TRBJ2-6	CASSLFGQGAESGANVLTF	TGCGCCAGCAGCTTATTTGGGCAGGGGGCCGAGTCTGGGGCCAACGTCCTGACTTTC
-	TRBD1	TRBV6-4	TRBJ2-2	CASSPTQGHTGELFF	TGTGCCAGCAGCCCCACACAGGGGCACACCGGGGAGCTGTTTTTT
-	-	TRBV7-9	TRBJ2-3	CASSFDRFVTDTQYF	TGTGCCAGCAGTTTTGACAGGTTCGTCACAGATACGCAGTATTTT
-	-	TRBV28	TRBJ1-1	CASSLNGAEAFF	TGTGCCAGCAGTTTAAACGGCGCTGAAGCTTTCTTT
-	TRBD1	TRBV28	TRBJ2-2	CASSTRQGEYTGELFF	TGTGCCAGCAGTACCAGACAGGGGGAGTACACCGGGGAGCTGTTTTTT
-	TRBD2	TRBV7-3	TRBJ2-1	CASSLSGGNYNEQFF	TGTGCCAGCAGCTTAAGCGGGGGGAACTACAATGAGCAGTTCTTC
-	-	TRBV6-6	TRBJ2-1	CASKPSDLSYNEQFF	TGTGCCAGCAAGCCTAGCGACCTCTCCTACAATGAGCAGTTCTTC
-	-	TRBV11-1	TRBJ1-4	CASSLGSKRFEKLFF	TGTGCCAGCAGCTTAGGATCCAAAAGGTTCGAAAAACTGTTTTTT
-	-	TRBV24-1	TRBJ2-7	CATSDLSRPYEQYF	TGTGCCACCAGTGATTTAAGTCGGCCCTACGAGCAGTACTTC
-	-	TRBV5-5	TRBJ1-2	CASSSGPGHANYGYTF	TGTGCCAGCAGCAGCGGTCCTGGACACGCGAACTATGGCTACACCTTC
-	-	TRBV4-3	TRBJ2-1	CASSQEIDNYNEQFF	TGCGCCAGCAGCCAAGAAATAGACAACTACAATGAGCAGTTCTTC
-	-	TRBV4-1	TRBJ1-4	CASSQPAREKLFF	TGCGCCAGCAGCCAACCAGCACGCGAAAAACTGTTTTTT
-	-	TRBV7-9	TRBJ2-3	CASYDVRAGDTQYF	TGTGCCAGCTACGACGTGAGGGCTGGGGATACGCAGTATTTT
-	-	TRBV29-1	TRBJ2-1	CSVRYSSYNEQFF	TGCAGCGTGAGATATAGCTCCTACAATGAGCAGTTCTTC
-	-	TRBV18	TRBJ2-2	CASSPNSQGGTGELFF	TGTGCCAGCTCACCTAACTCCCAGGGGGGCACCGGGGAGCTGTTTTTT
-	TRBD1	TRBV6-5	TRBJ2-3	CASSPDRGADTQYF	TGTGCCAGCAGCCCAGACAGGGGGGCCGATACGCAGTATTTT
-	-	TRBV28	TRBJ2-7	CASSLWGYEQYF	TGTGCCAGCAGTTTATGGGGATACGAGCAGTACTTC
-	-	TRBV3-1/TRBV3-2	TRBJ2-7	CASSQEQGPYEQYF	TGTGCCAGCAGCCAAGAGCAGGGTCCCTACGAGCAGTACTTC
-	TRBD1	TRBV29-1	TRBJ1-2	CSVEGQGDGYTF	TGCAGCGTTGAGGGACAGGGGGATGGCTACACCTTC
few	-	TRBV30	TRBJ1-2	CAWSDMGTYGYTF	TGTGCCTGGTCTGACATGGGTACCTATGGCTACACCTTC
-	-	TRBV18	TRBJ2-3	CASSPYTDTQYF	TGTGCCAGCTCACCGTATACAGATACGCAGTATTTT
-	TRBD1	TRBV9	TRBJ2-5	CASSVEGTGWETQYF	TGTGCCAGCAGCGTAGAAGGGACAGGGTGGGAGACCCAGTACTTC
-	TRBD1	TRBV11-2	TRBJ2-3	CASSRGAGTGQDTQYF	TGTGCCAGCAGCCGAGGGGCCGGGACAGGGCAAGATACGCAGTATTTT
-	-	TRBV5-5	TRBJ1-1	CASRTQMNTEAFF	TGTGCCAGCAGAACTCAGATGAACACTGAAGCTTTCTTT
-	-	TRBV6-2/TRBV6-3	TRBJ1-5	CASSGPAGGFGNQPQHF	TGTGCCAGCAGTGGCCCGGCGGGGGGTTTTGGCAATCAGCCCCAGCATTTT